The clone carrying this T cell receptor (beta chain) showed up many times. What it binds is not known. These data come from a study of T cells after posttransplantation cyclophosphamide. Data came from immunoSEQ multiplex PCR; TCRdb stores just in-frame clones and leaves some out. The specimen gives approximately 27,000 clones without singletons; the ten biggest hold 1.5%. Study-level results: After PTCy, TRB diversity resembled that of CNI/methotrexate controls. Donor CD8+ memory clones often dominated recipient blood repertoires at later times.

This related bone marrow graft donor gave peripheral blood on the day of marrow donation. This clonotype originated in a man aged 50 to 59 in good health, CMV-negative, and a related stem cell transplant donor. The specimen sequenced was PBMCs.

CDR3 in DNA: TGCGCCAGCAGTGAGTACGGGACAGCGGATGAAAAACTGTTTTTT. Translated: CASSEYGTADEKLFF. The chain uses TRBV10-2 and TRBJ1-4; 7 bases line up with TRBD1. Germline V gene data show CDR1 as WSHSY and CDR2 as SAAADI. This CDR3 has 15 residues. The junction had 5 bases not matched to a gene; V was cut back by 1 base and J by 6 bases.